This T cell receptor beta chain was sequenced during a study of shared clonotypes between healthy human individuals. Cells designated naive CD8 were CD45RO-negative and were positively selected for CCR7, with terminally differentiated effector memory CD45RA+ cells excluded. Produced via immunoSEQ multiplex PCR; TCRdb's table is partial and in-frame only. The data contain about 2.2 million clones, around 93% of them seen just once; the ten biggest clones take up more than 1.5%. The TCR was taken from a man in his late teens or twenties in good health. Some clones in this sample may be carry-over from other donors' samples. The specimen was naive CD8+ T cells from PBMCs.

CDR3 coding DNA: TGCGCCAGCAGCTTGGGGCAGGGGGCGAGGGGGTGGACTGAAGCTTTCTTT. It is translated as CASSLGQGARGWTEAFF. This chain uses TRBV5-1 with TRBJ1-1; 8 bases align to TRBD1. After removal of 0 bases from V and 5 bases from J, the junction contained 12 bases not matched to a gene. The CDR3 extends over 17 amino acids. Germline V CDR1 and CDR2: SGHRS, YFSETQ. The complete variable domain, with remaining parts taken from reference TRBV5-1 and TRBJ1-1, reads KAGVTQTPRYLIKTRGQQVTLSCSPISGHRSVSWYQQTPGQGLQFLFEYFSETQRNKGNFPGRFSGRQFSNSRSEMNVSTLELGDSALYLCASSLGQGARGWTEAFFGQGTRLTVV.